These 10 T cell receptor beta chains were sequenced from one sample in a study of CD8 T cells in Susac syndrome. When the RNA was reverse transcribed, random hexamers were used with an input of 0.5 to 1 ug. TCRdb independently ran MiXCR on the immunoSEQ multiplex PCR reads; one entry per CDR3 protein. The top ten hold about 0.27% of the sample, which has roughly 80,000 distinct CDR3 sequences, over 90% seen once. The source material was CD8+ T cells from PBMCs. The source of these receptors is a human donor in good health.

The rearrangement links TRBV13 to TRBJ2-3; either TRBD1 or TRBD2 may supply D (5 bases each). Trimming pared 5 bases from V and 11 bases from J, leaving 11 bases between. Per the germline V gene, CDR1 is PRHDT and CDR2 is FYEKMQ (reference sequence). This CDR3 contains 11 residues. The chain's CDR3 is CASSAGTMQYF. In DNA form, the CDR3 reads TGTGCCAGCAGCGCCGGGACGATGCAGTATTTT.

V and J are TRBV5-4 and TRBJ2-2; tentative D call: TRBD1 (5 bases). There are 14 residues in the CDR3. The V end lost 2 bases, the J end lost 2 bases, and 7 bases lay between the germline ends. Germline V lookup: CDR1 SGHNT, CDR2 YYREEE (reference sequence). CDR3 DNA: TGTGCCAGCAGCTTTGACAGAAACACCGGGGAGCTGTTTTTT. Its translation: CASSFDRNTGELFF.

J is TRBJ2-7 and V is TRBV7-6, with D possibly being TRBD2 (6 bases). The CDR3 loop spans 14 amino acids. Germline V gene data show CDR1 as SGHVS and CDR2 as FNYEAQ. Trimming took off 1 base at V and 5 bases at J, with 12 bases between the two ends. The CDR3 here is CASSLEVGTDEQYF. CDR3 coding DNA: TGTGCCAGCAGCTTAGAGGTCGGGACTGACGAGCAGTACTTC.

The chain combines TRBV7-6 with TRBJ1-1; unclear D gene. Trimming took 0 bases from V and 6 from J, leaving 8 bases between them. There are 13 residues in the CDR3. Germline V gene sequence: CDR1 SGHVS, CDR2 FNYEAQ. Here the CDR3 DNA reads TGTGCCAGCAGCTTAGCGTTCGGGGCTGAAGCTTTCTTT. This translates into CASSLAFGAEAFF.

This clonotype showed up just once. The genes are TRBV11-2 and TRBJ2-4; D tentatively fits TRBD1 or TRBD2 (5 bases each). Trimming removed 4 bases from V and 10 bases from J, with 14 bases in between. CDR1 SGHAT and CDR2 FQNNGV come from the germline V gene. The CDR3 length is 13 residues. The CDR3 DNA follows: TGTGCCAGCAGCTCGGGACCGCATATGATTCAGTACTTC. Amino acid sequence: CASSSGPHMIQYF.

The chain couples TRBV30 to TRBJ1-2; TRBD1 matches at 9 bases. Per germline, CDR1 GTSNPN and CDR2 SVGIG (reference sequence). With V trimmed by 2 bases and J by 3 bases, 7 bases remained unmatched. The CDR3 has 15 residues. CDR3 amino acids: CAWSFRTGVDYGYTF. CDR3 nucleotides: TGTGCCTGGAGTTTTAGGACAGGGGTAGACTATGGCTACACCTTC. The full variable domain, in which reference TRBV30 and TRBJ1-2 provide the parts outside the CDR3, is SQTIHQWPATLVQPVGSPLSLECTVEGTSNPNLYWYRQAAGRGLQLLFYSVGIGQISSEVPQNLSASRPQDRQFILSSKKLLLSDSGFYLCAWSFRTGVDYGYTFGSGTRLTVV.

The chain links TRBV27 to TRBJ2-1; 7 bases map to TRBD1. V lost 0 bases to trimming and J lost 2 bases; unmatched junction nucleotides: 4. The CDR3 has 16 amino acids. CDR1 and CDR2 from the germline V gene are MNHEY and SMNVEV (reference sequence). The CDR3 sequence is CASSLSKGGPYNEQFF. DNA for the CDR3: TGTGCCAGCAGTTTATCGAAAGGGGGCCCCTACAATGAGCAGTTCTTC.

J is TRBJ2-1 and V is TRBV29-1, with no clear D. Germline V gene sequence: CDR1 SQVTM, CDR2 ANQGSEA. Trimming cost V 4 bases and J 2 bases, with 9 bases left between them. The CDR3 has 13 amino acids. CDR3 protein: CSVVGRAYNEQFF. The CDR3 nucleotides are TGCAGCGTTGTCGGCAGAGCCTACAATGAGCAGTTCTTC.

V and J are TRBV27 and TRBJ1-1; unclear D gene. Trimming pared 4 bases from V and 8 bases from J, leaving 11 bases between. Germline V gene sequence: CDR1 MNHEY, CDR2 SMNVEV (reference sequence). The CDR3 is 12 amino acids. CDR3 amino acids: CASSSNQIEAFF. The CDR3 coding sequence is TGTGCCAGCAGTTCTAATCAGATAGAAGCTTTCTTT.

The rearrangement uses TRBV20-1 and TRBJ1-1; D is unclear. Trimming cost V 1 base and J 0 bases, with 9 bases left between them. The CDR3 is 14 residues long. Germline values: CDR1 DFQATT, CDR2 SNEGSKA (reference sequence). This chain's CDR3 is CSARVVPLNTEAFF. For the CDR3, the DNA is TGCAGTGCTAGAGTGGTTCCGCTGAACACTGAAGCTTTCTTT.